The 4 T cell receptor beta chains in this list originate from one sample, sequenced in a study of blood T cell repertoires in COVID-19. Repertoires were generated with immunoSEQ multiplex PCR, while TCRdb's copy carries only in-frame clones and drops some. The sample consists of about 140,000 clones, 70% to 80% of them appearing once. The specimen was peripheral blood. These receptors originate from a man aged 60-69 years with acute or convalescent COVID-19.

The V call is TRBV6-2 or TRBV6-3, the J call TRBJ1-5; D call uncertain. This CDR3 spans 19 amino acids. The V gene's germline CDR1 is MNHEY and CDR2 SVGEGT. Trimming left V 2 bases short and J 0 bases short, with 20 bases between. CDR3 residues: CASSYVPGLVPYSNQPQHF. In DNA, the CDR3 is TGTGCCAGCAGTTACGTTCCAGGACTAGTACCATATAGCAATCAGCCCCAGCATTTT.

The V gene is TRBV15, the J gene TRBJ2-1; 8 bases are shared with TRBD2. Looked up from germline, CDR1 is LNHNV and CDR2 is YYDKDF (reference sequence). This CDR3 is 17 amino acids long. V gave up 5 bases and J gave up 7 bases; unmatched junction bases: 16. The CDR3 sequence is CATSPRTSSLVVNEQFF. Here the CDR3 DNA reads TGTGCCACCAGCCCACGGACTAGCTCCCTAGTGGTGAATGAGCAGTTCTTC.

The chain combines TRBV5-5 with TRBJ1-5, with 8 bases matching TRBD1. Unmatched junction bases numbered 6, after V lost 4 bases and J lost 0 bases. CDR3 length equals 16 residues. Germline-derived CDR1 and CDR2 are SGHKS and YYEKEE (reference sequence). The CDR3 protein is CASSKTGDNSNQPQHF. CDR3 sequence (DNA): TGTGCCAGCAGCAAGACAGGGGACAATAGCAATCAGCCCCAGCATTTT. Full variable domain (rest looked up from reference TRBV5-5 and TRBJ1-5): DAGVTQSPTHLIKTRGQQVTLRCSPISGHKSVSWYQQVLGQGPQFIFQYYEKEERGRGNFPDRFSARQFPNYSSELNVNALLLGDSALYLCASSKTGDNSNQPQHFGDGTRLSIL.

The CDR3 spells CASSQKLATSTDTQYF. CDR3 bases: TGTGCCAGCAGCCAAAAACTAGCGACTAGCACAGATACGCAGTATTTT. The genes are TRBV3-1 (or the pseudogene TRBV3-2) and TRBJ2-3; 7 nucleotides line up with TRBD2. V trimming: 2 bases; J trimming: 0 bases; junction bases outside the gene matches: 5. The V gene's germline CDR1 is LGHDT and CDR2 YNNKEL (reference sequence). This CDR3 has 16 residues.